This paragraph covers one TCR beta chain sequence. The table lists this clone with a count of one. Its recognized antigen is unknown. No clone much larger than this one lies a single base away; base qualities are absent. The data were obtained in a study of Ad26.COV2.S vaccination and SARS-CoV-2 variants (dated by TCRdb to the early 2020s). For the study in its entirety: Donors in the vaccine arm were drawn from COV1001, a phase I-IIa trial of Ad26.COV2.S in healthy adults that was multicentre, randomized, double-blind and placebo-controlled. Ad26.COV2.S was administered intramuscularly at a dose of 5x10^10 or 1x10^11 viral particles, either as one shot or as two shots given 56 days apart. Sequencing of the TCRbeta repertoire served to evaluate the specificity and breadth of SARS-CoV-2-reactive T cell receptors following Ad26.COV2.S vaccination. The TCR-sequenced set comprised around 30 samples: around 20 Ad26.COV2.S vaccine recipients, 5 placebo recipients and 8 SARS-CoV-2 convalescent individuals. Participants in the trial were split at random into five groups of five each, receiving low-dose or high-dose Ad26.COV2.S once or twice, or else placebo on both occasions. Blinding of investigators to trial group allocation was maintained during experiments and outcome assessment. Overall study outcomes, separate from this receptor: Spike-specific TCR breadth was higher in Ad26.COV2.S recipients than in placebo recipients (P = 0.0014). The authors noted that the TCR breadth and depth analyses may have underestimated total T cell responses. The study lacked the statistical power to compare responses across vaccine doses or regimens. Substantial breadth of spike-specific CD8+ and CD4+ T cell responses was reported after vaccination. Non-spike TCR breadth was comparable between vaccine and placebo recipients, consistent with the vaccine containing only spike.

The immunoSEQ Assay was used to sequence TCRbeta CDR3 regions. After extraction, genomic DNA underwent amplification by bias-controlled multiplex PCR, followed by high-throughput sequencing. Per the authors' processing: To quantify the absolute abundance of every unique TCRbeta CDR3 region, sequences were collapsed and filtered. T cell fraction was estimated by normalization of TCRbeta template counts to usable DNA, with usable DNA being measured through amplification of reference genes present in all nucleated cells. Repertoire TCRs were annotated as SARS-CoV-2-specific by exact matching of V gene, CDR3 amino acid sequence and J gene to a known reactive TCR set. The reference SARS-CoV-2 TCR set was derived from MIRA and filtered for enrichment in COVID-19-positive ImmuneCODE repertoires, a step that removed public or cross-reactive TCRs. Based on the MIRA antigens, annotated TCRs were further analysed at the level of specific ORF or position within ORF. Depth was the summed frequency of annotated unique rearrangements, while breadth was defined as annotated unique rearrangements over total unique productive rearrangements. TCR breadth was compared between groups using two-sided Wilcoxon rank-sum tests. The immuneACCESS repertoire file appears here via TCRdb, limited to in-frame rearrangements. These files lack a portion of the clones; in checked studies, under half of the deficit traces to unresolved V genes, and the cause of the others is not known. D and trimming come from the DNA, and the V and J calls and clone size come from that table. This sample holds more than 300,000 clones; just under 85% were observed only once. Roughly 2% of the sample is in the top ten clones.

V drops 1 base and J drops 5 bases, leaving 11 bases in between. Counted from cysteine to phenylalanine, this CDR3 has 15 amino acids. Only the CDR3 region is kept as DNA, spanning 45 bases read in frame from base 1. The germline V gene sets CDR1 to MNHEY and CDR2 to SVGAGI. In the paper's terms, the treatment or condition label means: around 19 received Ad26.COV2.S at low or high dose, single or two shots; 5 received placebo; per-sample allocation not given. Repertoires of vaccine and placebo recipients were sequenced from samples collected on day 63 after the first injection. Cohort 1b enrolled 25 adults aged 18-55 years at a single site in Boston, USA, between 29 July and 7 August 2020. As a vaccine, Ad26.COV2.S was a replication-incompetent adenovirus type 26 vector that expressed a prefusion-stabilized SARS-CoV-2 spike protein derived from the original Wuhan strain.

The source is a person aged 18-65 years who received the Ad26.COV2.S COVID-19 vaccine or a placebo. The chain links TRBV6-5 with TRBJ2-2; TRBD1 is perhaps the D gene, given 6 matching bases. The material was peripheral blood, obtained in a trial of Ad26.COV2.S vaccine versus placebo. In nucleotide form, the sequence is TGTGCCAGCAGTTACTGGGACATAGGAACCGGGGAGCTGTTTTTT. Its translation is CASSYWDIGTGELFF.